The entry below describes one T cell receptor beta chain. This specimen belongs to a study of cytomegalovirus exposure and HLA in healthy donors. PCR employed 60 Vbeta and 13 Jbeta primers. The assay was immunoSEQ multiplex PCR, and TCRdb's table has in-frame clones only and misses some. This repertoire includes approximately 50,000 clones. Nominally healthy donors provided the samples, though records likely missed some immune exposures. Sequenced input: PBMCs. This sequence originates from a male donor in good health and CMV-seropositive.

CDR3 in DNA: TGTGCCAGTCGCCCGGACGAAGGGGGGGCCTCCAATGAGCAGTTCTTC. Residues: CASRPDEGGASNEQFF. The genes are TRBV19 and TRBJ2-1, with TRBD2 as a possible D gene (7 bases). The germline CDR1 and CDR2 sequences are LNHDA and SQIVND (reference sequence). The V end lost 8 bases, the J end lost 6 bases, and 23 bases lay between the germline ends. The CDR3 covers 16 residues. The full variable domain, rest sourced from reference TRBV19 and TRBJ2-1, is DGGITQSPKYLFRKEGQNVTLSCEQNLNHDAMYWYRQDPGQGLRLIYYSQIVNDFQKGDIAEGYSVSREKKESFPLTVTSAQKNPTAFYLCASRPDEGGASNEQFFGPGTRLTVL.